These T cell receptor beta chains were read from a single sample in a study of response to subunit inactivated influenza vaccine. One entry per CDR3 protein, called by TCRdb with MiXCR from the RT-PCR reads. The table includes 650,000 to 800,000 distinct CDR3 sequences, around 14% detected once. The sequences come from PBMCs from blood, collected roughly 2 weeks before vaccination. These receptors came from a middle-aged man who received an inactivated influenza vaccine. CDR3s include the opening cysteine and the closing phenylalanine or tryptophan. A D gene is named only where the DNA matches it firmly. Clone size is stated in some rows and not others, as once, few, many or a class when expanded.

cdr3_length	v_call	clone_size	j_call	d_call	cdr3_aa	cdr3_nt
15	TRBV27	few	TRBJ2-3	TRBD2	CASRTGTSGTDTQYF	TGTGCCAGCAGAACCGGGACTAGCGGCACAGATACGCAGTATTTT
14	TRBV10-3	-	TRBJ2-1	TRBD1	CAISAPDRDNEQFF	TGTGCCATCAGTGCCCCGGACAGGGACAATGAGCAGTTCTTC
15	TRBV6-2/TRBV6-3	few	TRBJ2-5	TRBD1	CASSYWGQSQETQYF	TGTGCCAGCAGTTACTGGGGACAGAGCCAAGAGACCCAGTACTTC
12	TRBV29-1	-	TRBJ2-1	-	CSVKSSYNEQLF	TGCAGCGTCAAGAGCTCCTACAATGAGCAGCTCTTC
15	TRBV4-1	-	TRBJ1-4	TRBD1	CASSLQGAGGEKLFF	TGCGCCAGCAGCCTACAGGGGGCAGGGGGTGAAAAACTGTTTTTT
16	TRBV9	few	TRBJ2-5	TRBD2	CASSSLAGDPVGTQYF	TGTGCCAGCAGCAGTCTAGCGGGAGACCCCGTGGGTACCCAGTACTTC
16	TRBV7-9	few	TRBJ2-2	-	CASSLAEEGDTGELFF	TGTGCCAGCAGCTTAGCGGAAGAGGGTGACACCGGGGAGCTGTTTTTT
17	TRBV7-2	-	TRBJ2-7	TRBD2	CASSLVFQASGTYEQYF	TGTGCCAGCAGCTTAGTGTTCCAGGCTAGCGGGACCTACGAGCAGTACTTC
15	TRBV20-1	-	TRBJ2-1	-	CSARDRFGVKETQFF	TGCAGTGCTAGAGATCGCTTTGGGGTAAAAGAGACCCAGTTCTTC
14	TRBV20-1	few	TRBJ2-3	TRBD2	CSALGSGRPDTQYF	TGCAGTGCACTCGGGAGCGGGAGGCCAGATACGCAGTATTTT
13	TRBV6-1	-	TRBJ2-3	-	CASPESSTDTQYF	TGTGCCAGCCCTGAGTCTAGCACAGATACGCAGTATTTT
14	TRBV27	many	TRBJ2-7	-	CASSLGGTAHEQYF	TGTGCCAGCAGTTTAGGAGGGACGGCCCACGAGCAGTACTTC
15	TRBV6-5	few	TRBJ2-1	-	CASSYSSPGNNEQFF	TGTGCCAGCAGTTACTCGTCCCCAGGGAACAATGAGCAGTTCTTC
16	TRBV20-1	-	TRBJ1-5	-	CSAPRETDYSNQPQHF	TGCAGTGCTCCAAGAGAGACAGATTATAGCAATCAGCCCCAGCATTTT
16	TRBV7-8	many	TRBJ2-1	-	CASSPGAGSSYNEQFF	TGTGCCAGCAGTCCAGGGGCGGGGAGCTCCTACAATGAGCAGTTCTTC
14	TRBV12-3/TRBV12-4	-	TRBJ2-5	TRBD2	CASSLVDRGGTQYF	TGTGCCAGCAGTTTAGTGGACCGGGGGGGGACCCAGTACTTC
14	TRBV12-3/TRBV12-4	many	TRBJ1-1	TRBD1	CASSFSRGRGEAFF	TGTGCCAGCAGTTTCAGCAGGGGGAGGGGTGAAGCTTTCTTT
15	TRBV7-2	many	TRBJ1-1	-	CASSLAGFSNTEAFF	TGTGCCAGCAGCTTGGCAGGGTTTTCGAACACTGAAGCTTTCTTT
17	TRBV6-2/TRBV6-3	-	TRBJ2-2	-	CASSYEWLRMNTGELFF	TGTGCCAGCAGTTACGAATGGTTGCGGATGAACACCGGGGAGCTGTTTTTT
13	TRBV30	-	TRBJ1-2	-	CAGTFGSNYGYTF	TGTGCCGGAACCTTTGGGAGTAACTATGGCTACACCTTC
17	TRBV10-3	few	TRBJ2-7	-	CAISEGGRRDTKYEQYF	TGTGCCATCAGTGAAGGGGGGCGCCGGGACACGAAATACGAGCAGTACTTC
11	TRBV18	-	TRBJ1-2	-	CASSDPSGYTF	TGTGCCAGCTCTGACCCTTCTGGCTACACCTTC
15	TRBV9	few	TRBJ2-1	TRBD2	CASSSGTSGSNEQFF	TGTGCCAGCAGTTCCGGGACTAGCGGTTCCAATGAGCAGTTCTTC
16	TRBV7-6	-	TRBJ2-3	-	CASSPSRDGGLDTQYF	TGTGCCAGCAGCCCCTCCCGGGACGGGGGGCTGGATACGCAGTATTTT
16	TRBV5-1	few	TRBJ1-6	TRBD1	CASSPLTGGLNSPLHF	TGCGCCAGCAGCCCTCTGACAGGGGGCCTTAATTCACCCCTCCACTTT
13	TRBV28	few	TRBJ2-3	-	CASSSQGSDTQYF	TGTGCCAGCAGTTCCCAGGGGTCAGATACGCAGTATTTT
15	TRBV5-5	few	TRBJ1-5	-	CASSSGGSINQPQHF	TGTGCCAGCAGCTCCGGAGGGTCCATCAATCAGCCCCAGCATTTT
15	TRBV30	-	TRBJ2-1	TRBD2	CAWSVQLAGYNEQFF	TGTGCCTGGAGTGTACAACTAGCGGGATACAATGAGCAGTTCTTC
14	TRBV28	-	TRBJ2-7	-	CASGIRTADGEQYF	TGTGCCAGCGGCATTAGGACAGCTGATGGGGAGCAGTACTTC
15	TRBV28	-	TRBJ2-1	TRBD2	CASTSAGGPHNEQFF	TGTGCCAGCACCTCAGCGGGGGGGCCTCACAATGAGCAGTTCTTC
15	TRBV7-9	-	TRBJ1-2	-	CASSLRDGDNGGYTF	TGTGCCAGCAGCCTCCGGGACGGGGACAATGGAGGCTACACCTTC
14	TRBV7-9	-	TRBJ2-5	-	CASSLRLFGETQYF	TGTGCCAGCAGCTTACGTCTTTTCGGGGAGACCCAGTACTTC
15	TRBV6-2/TRBV6-3	few	TRBJ2-1	TRBD2	CASNGLAGGWNEQFF	TGTGCCAGCAATGGACTAGCGGGGGGTTGGAATGAGCAGTTCTTC
15	TRBV19	-	TRBJ1-1	-	CATTRTGAPDTEAFF	TGTGCCACCACGCGCACCGGGGCTCCGGACACTGAAGCTTTCTTT
17	TRBV4-1	few	TRBJ2-1	TRBD2	CASSQGPSGRTYNEQFF	TGCGCCAGCAGCCAAGGCCCTAGCGGGAGGACTTACAATGAGCAGTTCTTC
18	TRBV3-1	-	TRBJ2-7	-	CATSQTMPGTVSSYEQYF	TGTGCCACCAGCCAGACAATGCCCGGGACGGTGAGCTCCTACGAGCAGTACTTC
18	TRBV6-2/TRBV6-3	few	TRBJ1-1	TRBD1	CASSYSSTGDRPNTEAFF	TGTGCCAGCAGTTACTCGAGCACAGGGGACCGACCGAACACTGAAGCTTTCTTT
13	TRBV11-2	few	TRBJ2-1	-	CASSLFQGNEQFF	TGTGCCAGCAGCTTATTCCAGGGCAATGAGCAGTTCTTC
14	TRBV6-4	few	TRBJ1-1	TRBD1	CASSTGGEGTEAFF	TGTGCCAGCAGTACAGGGGGCGAGGGCACTGAAGCTTTCTTT
10	TRBV18	many	TRBJ1-1	-	CASSGTEAFF	TGTGCCAGCTCAGGCACTGAAGCTTTCTTT